This TCR beta chain stems from a study of T cells after yellow fever vaccination. This clonotype has a handful of counts. Antigen unknown. As TCR cDNA was made by 5'RACE template switching, a universal primer site and UMIs were added. One entry per CDR3 protein results from TCRdb running MiXCR on the 5' RACE reads. The sample contains 230,000 or so distinct CDR3 sequences, more than 3.5% of which appear only once. Regarding the study as a whole: A small proportion of clonotypes was detected in both the CD4 and CD8 compartments.

The CDR3 length is 16 residues. The V and J ends lost 5 bases and 4 bases respectively, with 20 bases between them. Looked up from germline, CDR1 is SGHVS and CDR2 is FNYEAQ. Sequencing was performed on PBMCs, taken 15 days after the yellow fever booster vaccination. The chain uses TRBV7-6 and TRBJ1-2; D gene unclear. The source of this sequence is a young man who received the YFV17D yellow fever vaccine. The CDR3 spells CASSPTLEAEGYGYTF. In DNA, the CDR3 is TGTGCCAGCAGCCCTACCCTAGAAGCTGAAGGCTATGGCTACACCTTC.